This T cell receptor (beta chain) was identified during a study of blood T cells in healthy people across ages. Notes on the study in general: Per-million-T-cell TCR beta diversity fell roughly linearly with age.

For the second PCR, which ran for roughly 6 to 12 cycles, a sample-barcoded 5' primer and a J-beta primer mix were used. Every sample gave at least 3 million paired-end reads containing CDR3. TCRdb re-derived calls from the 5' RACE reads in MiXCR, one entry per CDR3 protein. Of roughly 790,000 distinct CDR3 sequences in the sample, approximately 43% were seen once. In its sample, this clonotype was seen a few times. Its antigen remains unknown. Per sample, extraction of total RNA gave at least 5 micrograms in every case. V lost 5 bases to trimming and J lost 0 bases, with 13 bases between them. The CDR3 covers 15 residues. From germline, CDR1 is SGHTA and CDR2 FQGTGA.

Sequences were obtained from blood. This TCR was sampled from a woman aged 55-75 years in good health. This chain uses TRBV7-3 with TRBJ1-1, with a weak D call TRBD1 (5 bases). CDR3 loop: CASSPGPDMNTEAFF. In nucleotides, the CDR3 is TGTGCCAGCAGCCCCGGACCGGACATGAACACTGAAGCTTTCTTT.